The clone carrying this TCR beta chain came up many times. What it binds is unknown. The library put unique molecular identifiers onto individual cDNA molecules. TCRdb analysed the RACE reads with MiXCR anew, one entry per CDR3 protein. The table records roughly 62,000 distinct CDR3 sequences, around 12% of them present only once. The sample belongs to a study of human T cells and chemical hapten exposure. Across the study: Patients, chiefly female, had alopecia areata, totalis or universalis. Overall study results and limits: There were significantly more large CDR3 similarity clusters among expanded TCRs than among controls.

The time point: patch test 3, about 24 weeks after DPC sensitization. As for treatment: therapeutic diphenylcyclopropenone sensitization with weekly scalp DPC. Trimming removed 3 bases from V and 7 bases from J, with 10 bases in between. This CDR3 comprises 13 residues. Per germline, CDR1 SGHNT and CDR2 YENEEA. The sample was whole blood, taken in connection with sensitization to the hapten diphenylcyclopropenone (DPC). The chain carries TRBV11-3 and TRBJ2-1; no clear D gene. The sequence derives from a young man with alopecia areata. Some clones in this sample may be carry-over from other donors' samples. The CDR3 protein is CASSFGLRNEQFF. CDR3 bases: TGTGCCAGCAGCTTCGGGTTAAGAAATGAGCAGTTCTTC. The whole variable domain, filled in from reference TRBV11-3 and TRBJ2-1, reads EAGVVQSPRYKIIEKKQPVAFWCNPISGHNTLYWYLQNLGQGPELLIRYENEEAVDDSQLPKDRFSAERLKGVDSTLKIQPAELGDSAVYLCASSFGLRNEQFFGPGTRLTVL.